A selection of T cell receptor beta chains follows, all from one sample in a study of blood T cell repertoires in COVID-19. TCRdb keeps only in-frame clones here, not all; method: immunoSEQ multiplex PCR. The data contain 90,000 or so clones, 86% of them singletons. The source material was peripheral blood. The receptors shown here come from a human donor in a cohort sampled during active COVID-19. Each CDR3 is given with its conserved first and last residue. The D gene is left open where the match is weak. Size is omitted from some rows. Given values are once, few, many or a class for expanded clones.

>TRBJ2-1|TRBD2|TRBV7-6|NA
CASSLYRTSGYNEQFF
TGTGCCAGCAGCTTATACAGAACTAGCGGATACAATGAGCAGTTCTTC
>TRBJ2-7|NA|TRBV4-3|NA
CASSQDGYEQYF
TGCGCCAGCAGCCAAGACGGCTACGAGCAGTACTTC
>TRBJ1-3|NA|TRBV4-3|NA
CASSQEPQFISGNTIYF
TGCGCCAGCAGCCAAGAGCCCCAGTTCATCTCTGGAAACACCATATATTTT
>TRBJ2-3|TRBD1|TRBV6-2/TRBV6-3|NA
CASSYGTGEPDTQYF
TGTGCCAGCAGTTATGGGACAGGGGAACCAGATACGCAGTATTTT
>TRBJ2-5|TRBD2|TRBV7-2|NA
CASSTGLAGETQYF
TGTGCCAGCAGTACGGGACTAGCGGGGGAGACCCAGTACTTC
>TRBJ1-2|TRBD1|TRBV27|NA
CASSRTGYGYTF
TGTGCCAGCAGTCGGACAGGGTATGGCTACACCTTC
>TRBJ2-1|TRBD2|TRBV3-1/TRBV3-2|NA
CASSQGSLAGFNEQFF
TGTGCCAGCAGCCAAGGATCACTAGCGGGTTTCAATGAGCAGTTCTTC
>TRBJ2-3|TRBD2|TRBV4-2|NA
CASSQGTSGGADTQYF
TGTGCCAGCAGCCAAGGGACTAGCGGGGGGGCAGATACGCAGTATTTT
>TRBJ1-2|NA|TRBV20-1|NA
CSASTPTGEGYGYTF
TGCAGTGCTAGTACCCCGACTGGGGAGGGCTATGGCTACACCTTC
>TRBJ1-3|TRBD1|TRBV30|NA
CAWRSGGSGNTIYF
TGTGCCTGGAGGTCAGGGGGCTCTGGAAACACCATATATTTT
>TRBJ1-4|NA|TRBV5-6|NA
CASSLVLGEKLFF
TGTGCCAGCAGCTTGGTGTTGGGCGAAAAACTGTTTTTT
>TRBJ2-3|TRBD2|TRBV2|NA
CASLSGISTDTQYF
TGTGCCAGCCTAAGCGGGATCAGCACAGATACGCAGTATTTT
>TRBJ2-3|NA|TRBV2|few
CASSDLSRGSTDTQYF
TGTGCCAGCAGTGACCTATCGCGGGGTAGCACAGATACGCAGTATTTT
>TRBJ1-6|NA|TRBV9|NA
CASSAHSQSPLHF
TGTGCCAGCAGCGCCCATTCACAATCACCCCTCCACTTT
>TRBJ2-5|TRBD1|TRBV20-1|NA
CSAGDRVFPETQYF
TGCAGTGCTGGTGACAGGGTATTCCCCGAGACCCAGTACTTC
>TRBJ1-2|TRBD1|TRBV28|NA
CASSGTGEGYTF
TGTGCCAGCAGCGGGACAGGCGAGGGCTACACCTTC
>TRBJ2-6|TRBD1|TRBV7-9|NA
CASSLVGQGSGANVLTF
TGTGCCAGCAGCTTAGTCGGACAGGGGTCTGGGGCCAACGTCCTGACTTTC
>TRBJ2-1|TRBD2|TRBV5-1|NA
CASSGGRAANEQFF
TGCGCCAGCAGTGGCGGGAGGGCCGCCAATGAGCAGTTCTTC
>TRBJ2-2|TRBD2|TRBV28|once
CASSLSGRGSGELFF
TGTGCCAGCAGTCTTAGCGGGAGGGGGAGCGGGGAGCTGTTTTTT
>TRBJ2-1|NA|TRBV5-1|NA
CASRAGLNEQFF
TGCGCCAGCAGAGCAGGGCTCAATGAGCAGTTCTTC
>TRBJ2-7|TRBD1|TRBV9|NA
CASSRGGQGAYEQYF
TGTGCCAGCAGCCGAGGGGGACAGGGGGCCTACGAGCAGTACTTC
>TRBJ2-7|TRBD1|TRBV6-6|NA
CASSYSSQGAEQYF
TGTGCCAGCAGTTACTCTTCACAGGGGGCCGAGCAGTACTTC
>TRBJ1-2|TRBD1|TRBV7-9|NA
CASSLRGDYTF
TGTGCCAGCAGCCTCAGGGGGGACTACACCTTC
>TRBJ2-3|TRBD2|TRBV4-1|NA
CASSQDTRGSGGAGTQYF
TGCGCCAGCAGCCAAGATACTCGCGGTAGCGGGGGGGCCGGTACGCAGTATTTT
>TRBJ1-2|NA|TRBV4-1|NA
CASSQHGGSDNYGYTF
TGCGCCAGCAGCCAACACGGGGGGTCCGATAACTATGGCTACACCTTC
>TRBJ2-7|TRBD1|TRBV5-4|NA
CASSSAPGTGVYEQYF
TGTGCCAGCAGCTCCGCCCCCGGGACAGGGGTCTACGAGCAGTACTTC
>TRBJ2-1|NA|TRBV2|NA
CASTEVGLVNEQFF
TGTGCCAGCACCGAAGTCGGACTGGTCAATGAGCAGTTCTTC
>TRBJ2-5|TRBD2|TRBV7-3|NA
CASSFSGLAGETQYF
TGTGCCAGCAGCTTCTCGGGACTAGCGGGAGAGACCCAGTACTTC
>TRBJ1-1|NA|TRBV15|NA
CATSRAYAAAEAFF
TGTGCCACCAGCAGAGCATATGCCGCAGCTGAAGCTTTCTTT
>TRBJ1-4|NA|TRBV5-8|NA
CASSLAGRMDYF
TGTGCCAGCAGCTTAGCCGGGCGGATGGACTATTTT
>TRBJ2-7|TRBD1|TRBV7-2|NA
CASSINPGQGESRYF
TGTGCCAGCAGCATTAACCCGGGACAGGGGGAATCGAGGTACTTC
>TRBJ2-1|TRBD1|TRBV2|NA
CASSGQGAKYNEQFF
TGTGCCAGCAGTGGACAGGGGGCGAAATACAATGAGCAGTTCTTC
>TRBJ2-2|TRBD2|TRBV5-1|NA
CASRPRDPLAGVTTGELFF
TGCGCCAGCAGGCCCCGAGACCCCCTAGCGGGGGTTACCACCGGGGAGCTGTTTTTT
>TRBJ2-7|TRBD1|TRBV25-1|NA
CASRGQLYEQYF
TGTGCCAGCAGGGGACAGCTCTACGAGCAGTACTTC
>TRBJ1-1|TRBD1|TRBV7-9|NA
CASSWDRVTMNTEAFF
TGTGCCAGCAGCTGGGACAGGGTTACTATGAACACTGAAGCTTTCTTT
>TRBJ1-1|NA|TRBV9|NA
CASSPQGGGNTEAFF
TGTGCCAGCAGCCCCCAGGGAGGGGGGAACACTGAAGCTTTCTTT
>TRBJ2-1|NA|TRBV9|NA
CASSVEAGSSYNEQFF
TGTGCCAGCAGCGTAGAGGCGGGGAGCTCCTACAATGAGCAGTTCTTC
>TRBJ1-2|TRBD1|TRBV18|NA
CASSMRQGIDYGYTF
TGTGCCAGCTCAATGCGACAGGGGATCGACTATGGCTACACCTTC
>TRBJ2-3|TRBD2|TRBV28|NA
CASSAPGTSGRWTDTQYF
TGTGCCAGCAGTGCCCCGGGGACTAGCGGGAGGTGGACAGATACGCAGTATTTT
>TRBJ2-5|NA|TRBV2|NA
CASSEIVLQETQYF
TGTGCCAGCAGTGAAATTGTCCTCCAAGAGACCCAGTACTTC
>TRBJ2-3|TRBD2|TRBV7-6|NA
CASSSRPFGTSGDLGNTQYF
TGTGCCAGCAGCTCCCGCCCTTTTGGGACTAGCGGGGACCTGGGAAATACGCAGTATTTT
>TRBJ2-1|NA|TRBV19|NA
CASSPWTNEQFF
TGTGCCAGTAGTCCCTGGACTAATGAGCAGTTCTTC
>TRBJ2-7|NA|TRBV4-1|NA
CASSQDPYSYEQYF
TGCGCCAGCAGCCAAGATCCCTACTCCTACGAGCAGTACTTC
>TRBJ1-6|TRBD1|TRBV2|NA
CASRQGRLDDSPLHF
TGTGCCAGCAGACAGGGGCGTTTGGACGATTCACCCCTCCACTTT
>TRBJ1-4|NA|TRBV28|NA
CASSFLGDRSAKLFF
TGTGCCAGCAGTTTCCTCGGGGATCGTTCCGCAAAACTGTTTTTT
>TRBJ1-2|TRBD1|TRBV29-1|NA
CSVAGQGTYGYTF
TGCAGCGTTGCCGGACAGGGAACCTATGGCTACACCTTC
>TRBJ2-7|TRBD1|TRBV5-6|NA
CASRQGAYEQYF
TGTGCCAGCAGACAGGGGGCTTACGAGCAGTACTTC
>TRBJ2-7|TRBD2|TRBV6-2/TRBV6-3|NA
CASSLGPSGSGYEQYF
TGTGCCAGCAGTTTGGGACCTAGCGGGAGTGGGTACGAGCAGTACTTC
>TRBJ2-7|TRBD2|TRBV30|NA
CAWRGGLAGGYEQYF
TGTGCCTGGAGGGGGGGACTAGCGGGAGGTTACGAGCAGTACTTC